Presented here are 27 T cell receptor beta chains from one specimen sequenced in a study of blood T cell repertoires in COVID-19. The table came from immunoSEQ multiplex PCR; TCRdb's copy has only in-frame clones and leaves some out. The sample shows roughly 380,000 clones, about 91% of them seen only once. The specimen was peripheral blood. These receptors came from a woman in her forties with COVID-19, enrolled during active disease.

A few counts support this clone. V usage is TRBV7-2 and J usage is TRBJ1-1; 9 positions match TRBD1. The CDR3 runs 15 residues. J gave up 3 bases and V 6 bases, and 8 bases lay outside the gene matches. Per the germline V gene, CDR1 is SGHTA and CDR2 is FQGNSA. CDR3 DNA sequence: TGTGCCAGCAGAAGGACAGGGGCTAAGGACACTGAAGCTTTCTTT. This translates into CASRRTGAKDTEAFF.

The chain carries TRBV3-1 (or the pseudogene TRBV3-2) and TRBJ2-7, with TRBD1 matching over 9 bases. V shed 2 bases and J 5 bases; nucleotides not matched to a gene: 7. Germline CDR1 LGHDT, CDR2 YNNKEL (reference sequence). The CDR3 is made up of 15 amino acids. The DNA of the CDR3 is TGTGCCAGCAGCCAATCGGGGGACAGGGTAAACGAGCAGTACTTC. Amino acid sequence: CASSQSGDRVNEQYF.

The rearrangement links TRBV6-2 or TRBV6-3 to TRBJ2-1; the match to TRBD1 covers 7 bases. Trimming removed 6 bases from V and 2 bases from J; junction bases left unmatched: 4. Germline lookup yields CDR1 MNHEY and CDR2 SVGEGT. The CDR3 sequence is 14 residues long. Written as DNA, the CDR3 is TGTGCCAGCAGCGCCGGGACAGCCTACAATGAGCAGTTCTTC. It encodes CASSAGTAYNEQFF.

In DNA, the CDR3 is TGTGCCAGCAGTTTGGGGCTCTACGAGCAGTACTTC. This gives the protein CASSLGLYEQYF. The rearrangement uses TRBV6-2 or TRBV6-3 and TRBJ2-7, with D possibly TRBD1 on 5 matching bases. Germline V gene data show CDR1 as MNHEY and CDR2 as SVGEGT. The CDR3 is made up of 12 amino acids. Deletions cut 4 bases from V and 3 bases from J, with 7 bases between.

The DNA of the CDR3 is TGTGCCAGCTCACCACCGGGCACCATCCCCTATGGCTACACCTTC. It translates to CASSPPGTIPYGYTF. The chain links TRBV18 to TRBJ1-2, with no clear D. The V end lost 0 bases, the J end lost 4 bases, and 12 bases lay between the germline ends. The germline gives CDR1 KGHSH, CDR2 LQKENI. This CDR3 contains 15 residues.

The table lists this clone with a count of one. V and J are TRBV2 and TRBJ1-6; 8 nucleotides agree with TRBD1. V lost 8 bases and J lost 8; bases outside the gene matches: 8. CDR3 size: 14 residues. CDR1 and CDR2 from the germline V gene are SNHLY and FYNNEI. CDR3 bases: TGTGCCAGCCGGACAGGGCTAGCGGATTCACCCCTCCACTTT. Translating it yields CASRTGLADSPLHF. Complete variable domain (other parts from reference TRBV2 and TRBJ1-6): EPEVTQTPSHQVTQMGQEVILRCVPISNHLYFYWYRQILGQKVEFLVSFYNNEISEKSEIFDDQFSVERPDGSNFTLKIRSTKLEDSAMYFCASRTGLADSPLHFGNGTRLTVT.

This clone came up once. V gene TRBV28 combines with J gene TRBJ1-1; TRBD1 aligns across 9 bases. V lost 3 bases to trimming and J lost 7 bases; unmatched junction nucleotides: 9. Germline V gives CDR1 MDHEN, CDR2 SYDVKM. This CDR3 spans 15 amino acids. The CDR3, as DNA: TGTGCCAGCAGTTTTGGGGACAGGGTATCCAATGAAGCTTTCTTT. Residues: CASSFGDRVSNEAFF.

The rearrangement uses TRBV28 and TRBJ1-1; the match to TRBD1 covers 8 bases. From germline, CDR1 is MDHEN and CDR2 SYDVKM. Unmatched junction bases numbered 5, after V lost 6 bases and J lost 8 bases. This CDR3 has 12 amino acids. The CDR3, as DNA: TGTGCCAGCAGCCCGACAGGGGCCGAAGCTTTCTTT. This translates into CASSPTGAEAFF. Looking up the rest from reference TRBV28 and TRBJ1-1 gives the full variable domain: DVKVTQSSRYLVKRTGEKVFLECVQDMDHENMFWYRQDPGLGLRLIYFSYDVKMKEKGDIPEGYSVSREKKERFSLILESASTNQTSMYLCASSPTGAEAFFGQGTRLTVV.

The J gene is TRBJ1-1, the V gene TRBV7-9, with D possibly TRBD1 on 6 matching bases. The ends were cut back, 4 bases at V and 2 bases at J, with 14 bases in the middle. This CDR3 region has 15 residues. Germline-derived CDR1 and CDR2 are SEHNR and FQNEAQ (reference sequence). For the CDR3, the DNA is TGTGCCAGCAGCTCATTGCTACAGGGCAACACTGAAGCTTTCTTT. Residues: CASSSLLQGNTEAFF.

This chain links TRBV25-1 with TRBJ1-6, with D tentatively TRBD1 (5 bases). The V gene lost 5 bases and the J gene lost 7 bases, with 21 bases spanning the gap. The CDR3 runs 17 residues. Germline V gives CDR1 MGHDK, CDR2 SYGVNS. The CDR3 is CASSRADSGLRNSPLHF. CDR3 DNA: TGTGCCAGCAGTAGAGCTGACTCGGGACTCAGAAATTCACCCCTCCACTTT.

The chain's CDR3 is CASSPTGTGGLSYGYTF. CDR3 DNA: TGTGCCAGCAGCCCAACTGGGACAGGGGGCTTAAGCTATGGCTACACCTTC. The J gene is TRBJ1-2, the V gene TRBV5-6; 12 bases are a match to TRBD1. With 4 bases clipped from V and 4 bases from J, the junction kept 11 bases outside the gene matches. Germline CDR1 is SGHDT and CDR2 is YYEEEE. The CDR3 totals 17 residues. The whole variable domain, filled in from reference TRBV5-6 and TRBJ1-2, reads DAGVTQSPTHLIKTRGQQVTLRCSPKSGHDTVSWYQQALGQGPQFIFQYYEEEERQRGNFPDRFSGHQFPNYSSELNVNALLLGDSALYLCASSPTGTGGLSYGYTFGSGTRLTVV.

The chain has TRBV7-3 and TRBJ1-2, with D perhaps matching TRBD1 (5 bases). The CDR3 loop spans 13 amino acids. Trimming took off 2 bases at V and 3 bases at J, with 7 bases between the two ends. Germline assignment: CDR1 SGHTA and CDR2 FQGTGA. CDR3 nucleotides: TGTGCCAGCAGCTTAGACAGCCACTATGGCTACACCTTC. It is translated as CASSLDSHYGYTF. Complete variable domain (other parts from reference TRBV7-3 and TRBJ1-2): GAGVSQTPSNKVTEKGKYVELRCDPISGHTALYWYRQSLGQGPEFLIYFQGTGAADDSGLPNDRFFAVRPEGSVSTLKIQRTERGDSAVYLCASSLDSHYGYTFGSGTRLTVV.

This clone was counted only a few times. CDR3 DNA sequence: TGTGCCAGCAGCTCGCCGGGACAGCTTAATGAAAAACTGTTTTTT. Protein: CASSSPGQLNEKLFF. V gene TRBV5-4 combines with J gene TRBJ1-4; the match to TRBD1 covers 7 bases. V was pared by 3 bases and J by 4 bases, with 6 bases of the junction left unmatched. This CDR3 has 15 amino acids. Looked up from germline, CDR1 is SGHNT and CDR2 is YYREEE (reference sequence).

The table lists this clone with a count of one. This chain links TRBV27 with TRBJ1-5; perhaps TRBD1 as D (6 bases). Trimming left V 3 bases short and J 6 bases short, with 15 bases between. Germline V gives CDR1 MNHEY, CDR2 SMNVEV (reference sequence). The CDR3 is 15 residues long. The CDR3 nucleotides read TGTGCCAGCAGTTTCTTCAGGGGTAGAGGTCAGCCCCAGCATTTT. Protein product: CASSFFRGRGQPQHF.

V gene TRBV28 combines with J gene TRBJ2-5; 8 positions match TRBD2. Germline-derived CDR1 and CDR2 are MDHEN and SYDVKM. V was clipped by 7 bases and J by 0 bases; unmatched bases: 10. This CDR3 region has 16 residues. For the CDR3, the DNA is TGTGCCAGCAAGGAAGCGGGGGCCATACACCAAGAGACCCAGTACTTC. It specifies CASKEAGAIHQETQYF.

CDR3 in DNA: TGTGCCAGCAGTTACGGGGATCGGTTGTACACTGAAGCTTTCTTT. Encoded protein: CASSYGDRLYTEAFF. This chain uses TRBV28 with TRBJ1-1; D is uncertain. Germline lookup yields CDR1 MDHEN and CDR2 SYDVKM. V gave up 4 bases and J gave up 3 bases, with 15 bases separating them. The CDR3 covers 15 residues. Together with reference TRBV28 and TRBJ1-1, the CDR3 gives the full variable domain: DVKVTQSSRYLVKRTGEKVFLECVQDMDHENMFWYRQDPGLGLRLIYFSYDVKMKEKGDIPEGYSVSREKKERFSLILESASTNQTSMYLCASSYGDRLYTEAFFGQGTRLTVV.

The rearrangement links TRBV11-2 to TRBJ1-1; D uncertain. CDR3 size: 13 residues. Germline V gives CDR1 SGHAT, CDR2 FQNNGV. Trimming took 3 bases from V and 1 from J, leaving 6 bases between them. CDR3 sequence reads: CASSFGSNTEAFF. CDR3 nucleotides: TGTGCCAGCAGCTTCGGGTCGAACACTGAAGCTTTCTTT. Looking up the rest from reference TRBV11-2 and TRBJ1-1 gives the full variable domain: EAGVAQSPRYKIIEKRQSVAFWCNPISGHATLYWYQQILGQGPKLLIQFQNNGVVDDSQLPKDRFSAERLKGVDSTLKIQPAKLEDSAVYLCASSFGSNTEAFFGQGTRLTVV.

In DNA form, the CDR3 reads TGTGCCAGCACCCGAGGGGGAAAGCTCGGCTACACCTTC. Residues: CASTRGGKLGYTF. The chain carries TRBV25-1 and TRBJ1-2; D perhaps matches TRBD1 (6 bases). The germline V gene encodes CDR1 MGHDK and CDR2 SYGVNS. The germline V and J ends were trimmed by 7 bases and 8 bases, with 17 bases remaining between them. This CDR3 comprises 13 residues.

This chain links TRBV5-4 with TRBJ2-5, with a weak D call TRBD2 (5 bases). CDR3 length: 12 amino acids. Trimming left V 4 bases short and J 5 bases short, with 9 bases between. CDR1 is SGHNT and CDR2 is YYREEE in the germline V gene (reference sequence). CDR3 DNA: TGTGCCAGCAGCGCAAGAGGGGAGACCCAGTACTTC. Its translation is CASSARGETQYF.

The J gene is TRBJ1-1, the V gene TRBV3-1 (or the pseudogene TRBV3-2); D may be TRBD1 (6 bases). CDR1 and CDR2 from the germline V gene are LGHDT and YNNKEL (reference sequence). This CDR3 has 14 amino acids. V was shortened by 7 bases and J by 1 base, with 13 bases between the two germline ends. The CDR3 sequence: CASTPSGQNTEAFF. The CDR3 bases are TGTGCCAGCACCCCGTCGGGACAGAACACTGAAGCTTTCTTT.

The chain uses TRBV30 and TRBJ2-5; 7 nucleotides match TRBD2. J gave up 1 base and V 5 bases, and 4 bases lay outside the gene matches. Germline-derived CDR1 and CDR2 are GTSNPN and SVGIG (reference sequence). This CDR3 has 13 residues. The CDR3 protein is CAWERGGQETQYF. CDR3 DNA: TGTGCCTGGGAGCGGGGTGGCCAAGAGACCCAGTACTTC. The complete variable domain, with remaining parts taken from reference TRBV30 and TRBJ2-5, reads SQTIHQWPATLVQPVGSPLSLECTVEGTSNPNLYWYRQAAGRGLQLLFYSVGIGQISSEVPQNLSASRPQDRQFILSSKKLLLSDSGFYLCAWERGGQETQYFGPGTRLLVL.

This clone was observed a single time. The chain links TRBV5-1 to TRBJ2-7; 12 nucleotides agree with TRBD2. CDR1 and CDR2 (germline): SGHRS, YFSETQ. V gave up 2 bases and J gave up 5 bases; unmatched junction bases: 2. The CDR3 has 14 amino acids. The CDR3 DNA follows: TGCGCCAGCAGCTTCGGACTAGCGGGAAACGAGCAGTACTTC. The encoded protein is CASSFGLAGNEQYF.

V is TRBV6-6 and J is TRBJ1-5; a weak D match, TRBD1 (5 bases). CDR1 is MNHNY, CDR2 SVGAGI, per germline (reference sequence). Trimming stripped 8 bases from V and 9 bases from J, with 17 bases between. The CDR3 has 13 residues. The CDR3: CASGAGFGLPQHF. DNA for the CDR3: TGTGCCAGCGGGGCGGGGTTCGGTTTGCCCCAGCATTTT.

This clone was observed once. As DNA, the CDR3 is TGTGCCAGCAGGGATCCAGGTCGGCTAAGGGGCACTGAAGCTTTCTTT. Translation gives CASRDPGRLRGTEAFF. V is TRBV27 and J is TRBJ1-1, with D possibly being TRBD1 (5 bases). The V and J ends lost 6 bases and 4 bases respectively, with 21 bases between them. The CDR3 loop spans 16 amino acids. Germline values: CDR1 MNHEY, CDR2 SMNVEV (reference sequence).

The chain uses TRBV19 and TRBJ2-1; no reliable D call. V gave up 3 bases and J gave up 7 bases, with 25 bases separating them. The CDR3 has 18 amino acids. Germline assignment: CDR1 LNHDA and CDR2 SQIVND (reference sequence). The CDR3 DNA reads as TGTGCCAGTAGTATCCGTGACACCCCATGGTTTGATTCTAATGAGCAGTTCTTC. Translation: CASSIRDTPWFDSNEQFF.

This sequence joins TRBV10-3 and TRBJ2-7; TRBD2 agrees at 8 bases. The germline V gene encodes CDR1 ENHRY and CDR2 SYGVKD. The CDR3 has 16 amino acids. J was trimmed by 5 bases and V by 4 bases; bases with no gene match: 13. CDR3 in DNA: TGTGCCATCAGTGTTACTAGCGGAGTTAGTAACAACGAGCAGTACTTC. This gives the protein CAISVTSGVSNNEQYF.

The chain uses TRBV30 and TRBJ1-3; 10 positions match TRBD1. The CDR3 covers 16 residues. The V gene's germline CDR1 is GTSNPN and CDR2 SVGIG (reference sequence). V shed 0 bases, J shed 2 bases, and the junction held 4 bases outside the gene matches. The CDR3 loop reads CAWSVLGTGAGNTIYF. Here the CDR3 DNA reads TGTGCCTGGAGTGTACTCGGGACAGGGGCTGGAAACACCATATATTTT.